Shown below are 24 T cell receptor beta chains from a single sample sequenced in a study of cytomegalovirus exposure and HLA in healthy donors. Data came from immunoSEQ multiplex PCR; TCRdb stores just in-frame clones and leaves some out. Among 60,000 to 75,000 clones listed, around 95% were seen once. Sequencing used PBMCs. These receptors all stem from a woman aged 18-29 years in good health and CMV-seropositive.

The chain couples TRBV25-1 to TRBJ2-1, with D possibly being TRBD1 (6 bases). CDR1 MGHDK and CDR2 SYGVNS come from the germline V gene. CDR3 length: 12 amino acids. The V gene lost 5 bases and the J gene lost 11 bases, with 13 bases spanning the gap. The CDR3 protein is CASSPSGQKQFF. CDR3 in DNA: TGTGCCAGCAGTCCCTCGGGACAAAAGCAGTTCTTC.

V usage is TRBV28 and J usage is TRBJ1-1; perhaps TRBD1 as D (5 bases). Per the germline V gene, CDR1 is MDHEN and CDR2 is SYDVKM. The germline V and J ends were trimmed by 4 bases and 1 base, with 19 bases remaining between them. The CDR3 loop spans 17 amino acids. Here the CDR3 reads CASSSGFVGRKNTEAFF. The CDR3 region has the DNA TGTGCCAGCAGTTCAGGGTTCGTAGGTCGTAAGAACACTGAAGCTTTCTTT. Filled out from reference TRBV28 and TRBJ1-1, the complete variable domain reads DVKVTQSSRYLVKRTGEKVFLECVQDMDHENMFWYRQDPGLGLRLIYFSYDVKMKEKGDIPEGYSVSREKKERFSLILESASTNQTSMYLCASSSGFVGRKNTEAFFGQGTRLTVV.

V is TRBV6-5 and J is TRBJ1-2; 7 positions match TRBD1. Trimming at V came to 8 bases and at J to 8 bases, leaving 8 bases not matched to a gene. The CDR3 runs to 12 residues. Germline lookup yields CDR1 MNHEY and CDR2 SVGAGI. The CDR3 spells CASHTRGRGYTF. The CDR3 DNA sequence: TGTGCCAGCCATACGAGGGGGCGAGGCTACACCTTC.

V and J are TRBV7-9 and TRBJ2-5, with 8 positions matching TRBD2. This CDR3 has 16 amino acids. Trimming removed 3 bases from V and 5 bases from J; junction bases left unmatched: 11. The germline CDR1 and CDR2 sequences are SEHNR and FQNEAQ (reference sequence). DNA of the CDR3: TGTGCCAGCAGCTTGTCGAGTAGCGGGGTCTACGAGACCCAGTACTTC. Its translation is CASSLSSSGVYETQYF. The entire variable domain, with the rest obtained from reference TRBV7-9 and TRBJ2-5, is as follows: DTGVSQNPRHKITKRGQNVTFRCDPISEHNRLYWYRQTLGQGPEFLTYFQNEAQLEKSRLLSDRFSAERPKGSFSTLEIQRTEQGDSAMYLCASSLSSSGVYETQYFGPGTRLLVL.

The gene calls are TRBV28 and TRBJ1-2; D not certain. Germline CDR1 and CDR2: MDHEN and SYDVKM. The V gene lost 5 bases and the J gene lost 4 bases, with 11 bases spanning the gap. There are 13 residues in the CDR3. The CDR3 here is CASSVERAYGYTF. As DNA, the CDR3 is TGTGCCAGCAGTGTCGAGCGGGCCTATGGCTACACCTTC.

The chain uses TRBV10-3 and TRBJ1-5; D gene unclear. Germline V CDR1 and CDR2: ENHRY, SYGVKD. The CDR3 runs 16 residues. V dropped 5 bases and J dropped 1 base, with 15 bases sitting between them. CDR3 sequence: CAISPGRGGSNQPQHF. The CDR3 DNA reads TGTGCCATCAGTCCTGGACGGGGAGGAAGCAATCAGCCCCAGCATTTT.

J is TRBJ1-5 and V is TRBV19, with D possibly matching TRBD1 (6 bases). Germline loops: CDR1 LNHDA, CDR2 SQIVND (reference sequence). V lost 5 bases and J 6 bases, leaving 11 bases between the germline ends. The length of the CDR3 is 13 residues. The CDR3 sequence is CASSQGRFQPQHF. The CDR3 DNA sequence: TGTGCCAGTAGTCAGGGGAGATTTCAGCCCCAGCATTTT.

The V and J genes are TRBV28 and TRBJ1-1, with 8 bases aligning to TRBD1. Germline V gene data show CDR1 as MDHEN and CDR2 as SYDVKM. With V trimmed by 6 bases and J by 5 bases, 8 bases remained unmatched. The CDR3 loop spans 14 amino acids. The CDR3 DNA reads TGTGCCAGCAGGCTCCCAGGGGGCGAGACTGAAGCTTTCTTT. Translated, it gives CASRLPGGETEAFF.

The CDR3 sequence is CAVTVPSGGMNSYEQYF. CDR3 bases: TGTGCAGTAACGGTGCCTAGCGGGGGGATGAACTCCTACGAGCAGTACTTC. The rearrangement uses TRBV12-2 and TRBJ2-7; the DNA was not compared with TRBD2, the D call given in the table. TRBV12-2 is deemed a pseudogene. The CDR3 extends over 17 amino acids.

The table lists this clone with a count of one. This CDR3 reads CSGWGGTEAFF. The DNA for the CDR3 is TGCAGTGGGTGGGGGGGCACTGAAGCTTTCTTT. V gene TRBV20-1 combines with J gene TRBJ1-1, with D perhaps matching TRBD1 (5 bases). CDR1 is DFQATT and CDR2 is SNEGSKA in the germline V gene (reference sequence). This CDR3 spans 11 amino acids. The V gene lost 7 bases and the J gene lost 4 bases, with 10 bases spanning the gap.

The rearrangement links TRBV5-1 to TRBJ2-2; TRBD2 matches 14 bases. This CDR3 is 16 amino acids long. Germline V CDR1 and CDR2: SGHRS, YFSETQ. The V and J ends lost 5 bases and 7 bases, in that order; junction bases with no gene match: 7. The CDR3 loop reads CASRRGLAGDGGELFF. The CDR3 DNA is TGCGCCAGCAGACGGGGACTAGCGGGAGATGGCGGGGAGCTGTTTTTT.

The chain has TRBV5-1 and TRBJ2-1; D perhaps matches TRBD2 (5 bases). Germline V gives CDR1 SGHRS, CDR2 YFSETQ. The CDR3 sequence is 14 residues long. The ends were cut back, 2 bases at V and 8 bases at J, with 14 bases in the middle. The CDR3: CASSFESGVDEQFF. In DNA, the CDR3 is TGCGCCAGCAGCTTCGAATCCGGGGTTGATGAGCAGTTCTTC. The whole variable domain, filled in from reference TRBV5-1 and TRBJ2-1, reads KAGVTQTPRYLIKTRGQQVTLSCSPISGHRSVSWYQQTPGQGLQFLFEYFSETQRNKGNFPGRFSGRQFSNSRSEMNVSTLELGDSALYLCASSFESGVDEQFFGPGTRLTVL.

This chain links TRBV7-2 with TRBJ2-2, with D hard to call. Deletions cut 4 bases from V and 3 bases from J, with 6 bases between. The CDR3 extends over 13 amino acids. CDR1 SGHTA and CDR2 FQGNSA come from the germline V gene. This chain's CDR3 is CASSSQYTGELFF. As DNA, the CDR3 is TGTGCCAGCAGCTCCCAGTACACCGGGGAGCTGTTTTTT.

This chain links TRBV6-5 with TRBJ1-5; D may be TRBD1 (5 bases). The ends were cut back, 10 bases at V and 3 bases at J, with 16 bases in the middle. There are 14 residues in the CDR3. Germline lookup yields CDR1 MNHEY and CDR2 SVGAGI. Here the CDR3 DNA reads TGTGCCACCGGCGGGGGGGTGAACAATCAGCCCCAGCATTTT. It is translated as CATGGGVNNQPQHF.

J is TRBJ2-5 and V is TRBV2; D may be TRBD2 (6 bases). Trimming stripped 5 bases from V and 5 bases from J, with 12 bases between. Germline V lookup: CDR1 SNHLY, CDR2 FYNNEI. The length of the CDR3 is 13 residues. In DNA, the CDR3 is TGTGCCAGCAGTTCCGGGACTTCGGAGACCCAGTACTTC. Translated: CASSSGTSETQYF.

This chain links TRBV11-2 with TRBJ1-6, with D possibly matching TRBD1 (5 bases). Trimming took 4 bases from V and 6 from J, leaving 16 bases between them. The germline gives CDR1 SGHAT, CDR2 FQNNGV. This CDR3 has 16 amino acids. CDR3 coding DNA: TGTGCCAGCAGCTCTTCCAACGGGGGATCTAATTCACCCCTCCACTTT. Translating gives CASSSSNGGSNSPLHF. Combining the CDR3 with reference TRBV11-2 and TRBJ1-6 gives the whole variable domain EAGVAQSPRYKIIEKRQSVAFWCNPISGHATLYWYQQILGQGPKLLIQFQNNGVVDDSQLPKDRFSAERLKGVDSTLKIQPAKLEDSAVYLCASSSSNGGSNSPLHFGNGTRLTVT.

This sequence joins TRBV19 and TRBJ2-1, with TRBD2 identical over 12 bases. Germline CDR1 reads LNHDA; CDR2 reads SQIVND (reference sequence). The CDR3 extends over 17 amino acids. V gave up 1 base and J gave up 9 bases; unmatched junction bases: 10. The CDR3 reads CASSIVLAGGPGGEQFF. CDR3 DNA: TGTGCCAGTAGTATAGTGCTAGCGGGAGGGCCGGGTGGTGAGCAGTTCTTC.

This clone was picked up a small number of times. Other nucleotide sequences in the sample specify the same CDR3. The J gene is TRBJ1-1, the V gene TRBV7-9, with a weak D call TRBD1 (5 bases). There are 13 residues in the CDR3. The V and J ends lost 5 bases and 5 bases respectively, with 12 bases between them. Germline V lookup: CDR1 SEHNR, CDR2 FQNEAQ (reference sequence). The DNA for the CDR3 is TGTGCCAGCAGCCTCCAGGGAGGGACTGAAGCTTTCTTT. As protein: CASSLQGGTEAFF.

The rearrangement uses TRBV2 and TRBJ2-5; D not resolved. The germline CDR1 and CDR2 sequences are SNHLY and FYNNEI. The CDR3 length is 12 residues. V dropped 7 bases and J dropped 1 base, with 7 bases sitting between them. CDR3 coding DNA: TGTGCCAGCAACCCAGGCCAAGAGACCCAGTACTTC. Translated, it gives CASNPGQETQYF.

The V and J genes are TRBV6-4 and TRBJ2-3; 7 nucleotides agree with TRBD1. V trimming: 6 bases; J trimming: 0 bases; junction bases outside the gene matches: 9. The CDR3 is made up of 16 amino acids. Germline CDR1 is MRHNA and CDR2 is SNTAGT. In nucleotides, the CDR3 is TGTGCCAGCAGCGTCGAGGGACAGACTAGCACAGATACGCAGTATTTT. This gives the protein CASSVEGQTSTDTQYF.

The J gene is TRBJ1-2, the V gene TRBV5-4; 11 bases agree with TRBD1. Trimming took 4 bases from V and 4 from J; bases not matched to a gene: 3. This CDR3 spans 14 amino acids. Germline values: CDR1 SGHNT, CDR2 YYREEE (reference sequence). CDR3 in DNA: TGTGCCAGCAGCGGGGGGACAGGGGGCTATGGCTACACCTTC. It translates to CASSGGTGGYGYTF.

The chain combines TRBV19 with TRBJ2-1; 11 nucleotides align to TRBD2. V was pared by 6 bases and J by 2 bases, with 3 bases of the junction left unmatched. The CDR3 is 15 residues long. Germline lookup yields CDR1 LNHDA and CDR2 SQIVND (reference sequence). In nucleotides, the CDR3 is TGTGCCAGTAGCCCGGGACTAGCGGCCTACAATGAGCAGTTCTTC. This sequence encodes CASSPGLAAYNEQFF.

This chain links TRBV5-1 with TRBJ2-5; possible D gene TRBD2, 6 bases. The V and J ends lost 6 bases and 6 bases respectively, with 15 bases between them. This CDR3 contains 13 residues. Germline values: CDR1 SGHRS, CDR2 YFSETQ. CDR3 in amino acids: CASTGPGSKTQYF. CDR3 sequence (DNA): TGCGCCAGCACCGGTCCCGGGAGTAAGACCCAGTACTTC.

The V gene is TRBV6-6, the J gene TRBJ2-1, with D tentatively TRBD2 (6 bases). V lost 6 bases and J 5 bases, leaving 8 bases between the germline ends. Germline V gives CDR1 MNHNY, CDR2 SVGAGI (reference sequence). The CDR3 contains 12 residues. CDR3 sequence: CASRLANNEQFF. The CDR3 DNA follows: TGTGCCAGCAGACTAGCTAACAATGAGCAGTTCTTC.